These 8 T cell receptor beta chains came from one sample sequenced in a study of blood T cells in healthy people across ages. The authors ran a second PCR of 7 to 11 cycles using a sample-barcoded 5' primer and a J-beta primer mix. TCRdb used MiXCR to reprocess the 5' RACE reads, holding one entry per CDR3 protein. The sample shows around 700,000 distinct CDR3 sequences, 25% of them seen only once. The same sample was also used in a study of T cells of mothers and their children.

Sequenced sample: blood. These receptors originate from a boy aged 5 to 17 in good health.

This clonotype was counted only a few times. The genes are TRBV20-1 and TRBJ2-7; D gene uncertain. V lost 1 base and J lost 0, with 7 bases in between. This CDR3 region has 13 residues. The germline V gene has CDR1 DFQATT and CDR2 SNEGSKA (reference sequence). In DNA, the CDR3 is TGCAGTGCTAGAGCGAGGAGCTCCTACGAGCAGTACTTC. This translates into CSARARSSYEQYF.

The chain is built from TRBV7-9 and TRBJ1-1; 7 bases agree with TRBD1. V was pared by 7 bases and J by 7 bases, with 12 bases of the junction left unmatched. Germline V gene data show CDR1 as SEHNR and CDR2 as FQNEAQ (reference sequence). The CDR3 has 14 amino acids. CDR3 bases: TGTGCCAGCACCTTTATCCGGGACAGCCGTGAAGCTTTCTTT. The encoded protein is CASTFIRDSREAFF.

This clonotype was observed a handful of times. The rearrangement links TRBV5-1 to TRBJ2-1; 8 bases are shared with TRBD2. The V gene end was trimmed by 4 bases and the J gene end by 8 bases; junction bases not matched to a gene: 8. Germline V gives CDR1 SGHRS, CDR2 YFSETQ. CDR3 length: 14 residues. The CDR3 region has the DNA TGCGCCAGCAGCGTTCAGCGGGGGAGGGATGAGCAGTTCTTC. It encodes CASSVQRGRDEQFF. Based on the CDR3 plus reference TRBV5-1 and TRBJ2-1, the full variable domain is KAGVTQTPRYLIKTRGQQVTLSCSPISGHRSVSWYQQTPGQGLQFLFEYFSETQRNKGNFPGRFSGRQFSNSRSEMNVSTLELGDSALYLCASSVQRGRDEQFFGPGTRLTVL.

This sequence joins TRBV5-4 and TRBJ2-2; D unclear. The CDR3 extends over 14 amino acids. CDR1 SGHNT and CDR2 YYREEE come from the germline V gene (reference sequence). Trimming stripped 3 bases from V and 7 bases from J, with 13 bases between. The CDR3 DNA sequence: TGTGCCAGCAGCTCCGGTATCGGGCACGGGGAGCTGTTTTTT. Amino acid sequence: CASSSGIGHGELFF. Drawing the rest from reference TRBV5-4 and TRBJ2-2, the complete variable domain is ETGVTQSPTHLIKTRGQQVTLRCSSQSGHNTVSWYQQALGQGPQFIFQYYREEENGRGNFPPRFSGLQFPNYSSELNVNALELDDSALYLCASSSGIGHGELFFGEGSRLTVL.

This clonotype was seen a few times. The J gene is TRBJ2-7, the V gene TRBV13; 8 bases are a match to TRBD2. Per germline, CDR1 PRHDT and CDR2 FYEKMQ (reference sequence). V gave up 3 bases and J gave up 7 bases; unmatched junction bases: 8. The CDR3 covers 14 residues. CDR3 residues: CASSFAGGVWEQYF. CDR3 nucleotide sequence: TGTGCCAGCAGCTTTGCGGGAGGCGTTTGGGAGCAGTACTTC.

As DNA, the CDR3 is TGTGCCATCTCCTCGACAGTATGGGAGAATGAGCAGTTCTTC. As protein: CAISSTVWENEQFF. The chain carries TRBV10-3 and TRBJ2-1, with D perhaps TRBD1 or TRBD2 (5 bases each). Deletions cut 8 bases from V and 7 bases from J, with 18 bases between. CDR3 size: 14 residues. The germline CDR1 and CDR2 sequences are ENHRY and SYGVKD.

The J gene is TRBJ2-5, the V gene TRBV29-1; 10 positions match TRBD2. Trimming at V came to 6 bases and at J to 5 bases, leaving 9 bases not matched to a gene. Germline loops: CDR1 SQVTM, CDR2 ANQGSEA. The CDR3 runs to 14 residues. CDR3 DNA: TGCAGCGTCCAAACTAGCGGGATTGGGGAGACCCAGTACTTC. Translation gives CSVQTSGIGETQYF.

V gene TRBV13 combines with J gene TRBJ2-1, with D tentatively TRBD1 or TRBD2 (5 bases each). Per the germline V gene, CDR1 is PRHDT and CDR2 is FYEKMQ (reference sequence). V was cut by 0 bases and J by 4 bases, with 13 bases left in between. This CDR3 region has 16 residues. Here the CDR3 reads CASSLGLGEHYNEQFF. The CDR3 bases are TGTGCCAGCAGCTTAGGTTTAGGGGAGCATTACAATGAGCAGTTCTTC.